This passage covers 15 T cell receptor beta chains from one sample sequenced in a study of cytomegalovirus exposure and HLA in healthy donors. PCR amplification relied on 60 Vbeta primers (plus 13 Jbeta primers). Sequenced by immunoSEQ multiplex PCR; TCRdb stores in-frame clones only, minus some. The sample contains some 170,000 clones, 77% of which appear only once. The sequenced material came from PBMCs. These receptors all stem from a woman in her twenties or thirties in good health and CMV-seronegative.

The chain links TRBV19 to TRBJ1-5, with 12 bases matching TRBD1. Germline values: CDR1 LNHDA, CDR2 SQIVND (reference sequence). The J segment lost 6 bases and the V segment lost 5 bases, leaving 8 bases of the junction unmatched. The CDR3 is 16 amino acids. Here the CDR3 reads CASSPGTGGSGQPQHF. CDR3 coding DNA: TGTGCCAGTAGTCCCGGGACAGGGGGCTCGGGTCAGCCCCAGCATTTT.

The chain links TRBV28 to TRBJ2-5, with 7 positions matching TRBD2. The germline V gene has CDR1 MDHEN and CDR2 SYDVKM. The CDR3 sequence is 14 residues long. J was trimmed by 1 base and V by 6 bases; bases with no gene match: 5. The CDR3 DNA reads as TGTGCCAGCAGGAACCTAGCGGTCCAAGAGACCCAGTACTTC. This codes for CASRNLAVQETQYF.

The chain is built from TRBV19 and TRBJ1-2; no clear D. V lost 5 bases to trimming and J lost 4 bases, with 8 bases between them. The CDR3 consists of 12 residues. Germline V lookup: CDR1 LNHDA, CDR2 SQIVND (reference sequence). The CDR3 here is CASSLFRYGYTF. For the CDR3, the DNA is TGTGCCAGTAGTTTGTTCCGCTATGGCTACACCTTC. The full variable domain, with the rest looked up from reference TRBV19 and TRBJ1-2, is DGGITQSPKYLFRKEGQNVTLSCEQNLNHDAMYWYRQDPGQGLRLIYYSQIVNDFQKGDIAEGYSVSREKKESFPLTVTSAQKNPTAFYLCASSLFRYGYTFGSGTRLTVV.

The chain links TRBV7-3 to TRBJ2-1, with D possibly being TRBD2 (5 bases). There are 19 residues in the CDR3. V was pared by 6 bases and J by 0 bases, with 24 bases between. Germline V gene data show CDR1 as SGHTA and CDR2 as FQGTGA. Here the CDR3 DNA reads TGTGCCAGCAGTCCCCACGCGGACTTAAGCGTAGCCTCCTACAATGAGCAGTTCTTC. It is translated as CASSPHADLSVASYNEQFF.

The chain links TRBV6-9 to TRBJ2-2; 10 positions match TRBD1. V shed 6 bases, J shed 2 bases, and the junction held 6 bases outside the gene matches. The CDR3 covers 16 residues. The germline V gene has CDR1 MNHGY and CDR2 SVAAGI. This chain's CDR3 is CASRAGTGDNTGELFF. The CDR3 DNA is TGTGCCAGCAGAGCCGGGACAGGGGATAACACCGGGGAGCTGTTTTTT.

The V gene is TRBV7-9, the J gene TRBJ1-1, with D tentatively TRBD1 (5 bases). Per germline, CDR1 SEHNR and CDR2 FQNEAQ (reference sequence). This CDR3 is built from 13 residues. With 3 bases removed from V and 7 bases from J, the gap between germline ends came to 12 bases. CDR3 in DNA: TGTGCCAGCAGCTTGGCGGGGACCGGTGAAGCTTTCTTT. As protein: CASSLAGTGEAFF.

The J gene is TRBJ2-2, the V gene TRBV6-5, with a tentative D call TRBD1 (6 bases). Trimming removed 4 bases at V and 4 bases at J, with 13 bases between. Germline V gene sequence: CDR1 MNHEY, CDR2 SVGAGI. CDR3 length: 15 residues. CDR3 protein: CASSSRDILTGELFF. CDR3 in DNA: TGTGCCAGCAGTTCCCGGGACATTCTCACCGGGGAGCTGTTTTTT.

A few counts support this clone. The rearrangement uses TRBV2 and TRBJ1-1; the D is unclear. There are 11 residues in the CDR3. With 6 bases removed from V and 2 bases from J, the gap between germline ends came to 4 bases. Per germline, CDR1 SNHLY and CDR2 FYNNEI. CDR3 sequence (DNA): TGTGCCAGCAGACAAAACACTGAAGCTTTCTTT. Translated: CASRQNTEAFF.

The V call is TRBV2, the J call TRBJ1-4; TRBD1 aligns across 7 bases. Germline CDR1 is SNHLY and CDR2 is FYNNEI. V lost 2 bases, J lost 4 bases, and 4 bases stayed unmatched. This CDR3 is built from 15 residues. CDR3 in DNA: TGTGCCAGCAGTGAACTTAGGGACAGTAATGAAAAACTGTTTTTT. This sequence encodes CASSELRDSNEKLFF.

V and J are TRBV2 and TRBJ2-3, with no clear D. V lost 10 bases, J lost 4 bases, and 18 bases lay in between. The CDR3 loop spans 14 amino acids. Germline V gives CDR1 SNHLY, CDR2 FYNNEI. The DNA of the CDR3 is TGTGCCACTCTCCGACTTGTTCCGGCAGATACGCAGTATTTT. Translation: CATLRLVPADTQYF.

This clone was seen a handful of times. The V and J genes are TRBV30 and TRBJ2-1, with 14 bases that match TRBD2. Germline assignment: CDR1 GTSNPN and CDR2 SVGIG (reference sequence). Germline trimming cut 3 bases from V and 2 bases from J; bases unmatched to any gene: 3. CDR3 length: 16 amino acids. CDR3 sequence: CAWRGTSGGTYNEQFF. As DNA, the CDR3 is TGTGCCTGGAGGGGGACTAGCGGGGGAACCTACAATGAGCAGTTCTTC.

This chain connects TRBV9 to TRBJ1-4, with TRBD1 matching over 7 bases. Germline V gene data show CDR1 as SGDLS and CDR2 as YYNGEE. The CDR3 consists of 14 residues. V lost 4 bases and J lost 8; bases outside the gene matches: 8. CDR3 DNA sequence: TGTGCCAGCAGCAACACAGGGGCTCGGGAAAAACTGTTTTTT. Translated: CASSNTGAREKLFF.

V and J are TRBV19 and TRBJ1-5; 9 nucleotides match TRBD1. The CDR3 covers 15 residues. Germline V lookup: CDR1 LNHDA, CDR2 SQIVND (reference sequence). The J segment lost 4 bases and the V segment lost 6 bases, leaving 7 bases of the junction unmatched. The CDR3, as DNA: TGTGCCAGTAGCCGGACAGGGGAGAGGAATCAGCCCCAGCATTTT. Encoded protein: CASSRTGERNQPQHF.

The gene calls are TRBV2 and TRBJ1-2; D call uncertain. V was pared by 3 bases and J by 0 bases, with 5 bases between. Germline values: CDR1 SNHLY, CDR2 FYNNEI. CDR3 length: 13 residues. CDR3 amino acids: CASSERSNYGYTF. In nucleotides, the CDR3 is TGTGCCAGCAGTGAGCGATCTAACTATGGCTACACCTTC.

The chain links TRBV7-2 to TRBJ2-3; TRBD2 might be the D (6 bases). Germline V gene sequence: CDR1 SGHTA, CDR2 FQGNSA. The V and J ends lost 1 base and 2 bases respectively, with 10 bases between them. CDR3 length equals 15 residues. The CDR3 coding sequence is TGTGCCAGCAGCTTAGTGGCGGGATACACAGATACGCAGTATTTT. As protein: CASSLVAGYTDTQYF.